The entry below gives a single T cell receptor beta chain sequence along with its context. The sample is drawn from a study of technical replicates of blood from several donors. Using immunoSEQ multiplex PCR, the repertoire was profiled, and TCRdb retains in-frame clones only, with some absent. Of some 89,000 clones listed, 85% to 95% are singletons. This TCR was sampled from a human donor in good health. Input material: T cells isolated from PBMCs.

The CDR3 DNA follows: TGTGCCAGCAGTGAAAAAAGCGGGAGATTAGACGAGCAGTACTTC. It codes for CASSEKSGRLDEQYF. V gene TRBV6-1 combines with J gene TRBJ2-7; 8 bases fit TRBD2. This CDR3 has 15 residues. The trim removed 2 bases at V and 5 bases at J, leaving 8 bases unmatched. Germline loops: CDR1 MNHNS, CDR2 SASEGT.